This T cell receptor beta chain comes out of a study of T cells in localized non-small cell lung cancer. Study outcomes and limitations: Adjacent lung tissue had a median about 60 of the top 100 clones found in the tumor. An association was observed between higher blood T cell density and longer overall survival. Highest T cell clonality was seen in uninvolved adjacent lung, surpassing that measured in tumor.

Assay used: immunoSEQ multiplex PCR; TCRdb lists only in-frame clones, some missing. The repertoire includes 55,000 to 80,000 clones, 80% to 90% of them detected once, and approximately 13% sits in the top ten. CDR3 size: 14 residues. The germline CDR1 and CDR2 sequences are SEHNR and FQNEAQ (reference sequence). V was trimmed by 3 bases and J by 3 bases, leaving 8 bases between them. There are a few counts of this clone. Its antigen is unknown. Sequencing used peripheral blood, obtained before any cancer treatment. V is TRBV7-9 and J is TRBJ1-4; D is unresolved. The TCR sequence derives from a female donor at least 60 years old with stage I lung adenocarcinoma. CDR3 bases: TGTGCCAGCAGCTTGAATGGAGCTAATGAAAAACTGTTTTTT. As protein: CASSLNGANEKLFF.